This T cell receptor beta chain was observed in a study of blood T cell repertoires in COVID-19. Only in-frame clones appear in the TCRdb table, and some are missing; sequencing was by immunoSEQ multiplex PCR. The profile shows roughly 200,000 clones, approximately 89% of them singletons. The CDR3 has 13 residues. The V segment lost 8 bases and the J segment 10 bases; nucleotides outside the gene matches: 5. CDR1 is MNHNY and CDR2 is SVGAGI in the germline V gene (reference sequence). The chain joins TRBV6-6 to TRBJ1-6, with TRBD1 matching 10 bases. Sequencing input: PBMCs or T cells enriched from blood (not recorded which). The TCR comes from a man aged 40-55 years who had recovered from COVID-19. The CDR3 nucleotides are TGTGCCAGCTGGGGACAGGGGACCTCACCCCTCCACTTT. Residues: CASWGQGTSPLHF.